Below, 8 T cell receptor beta chains from the same sample are listed, as sequenced in a study of identical twins. MiXCR, run by TCRdb on the 5' RACE reads, gives a single entry per CDR3 protein. The table includes approximately 220,000 distinct CDR3 sequences, around 6.9% detected once. The same specimen was also included in a second study, on yellow fever vaccine responses in identical twins.

Sample: memory (CD45RO+) T cells sorted from blood. These TCRs come from a woman in her late teens or twenties in good health.

V gene TRBV28 combines with J gene TRBJ2-1; TRBD2 agrees at 9 bases. This CDR3 is 15 amino acids long. Germline CDR1 is MDHEN and CDR2 is SYDVKM. V shed 7 bases, J shed 3 bases, and the junction held 7 bases outside the gene matches. CDR3: CASTTIAGDYNEQFF. CDR3 DNA sequence: TGTGCCAGCACGACGATAGCGGGAGACTACAATGAGCAGTTCTTC.

V usage is TRBV5-6 and J usage is TRBJ2-7; 9 nucleotides agree with TRBD1. From germline, CDR1 is SGHDT and CDR2 YYEEEE. The CDR3 has 16 residues. V was clipped by 4 bases and J by 5 bases; unmatched bases: 13. CDR3 sequence reads: CASSRSGTGRSNEQYF. The DNA for the CDR3 is TGTGCCAGCAGCCGTTCCGGGACAGGGAGATCGAACGAGCAGTACTTC.

The chain employs TRBV6-1 and TRBJ1-5; perhaps TRBD1 as D (5 bases). The V gene's germline CDR1 is MNHNS and CDR2 SASEGT. Trimming shortened V by 7 bases and J by 4 bases, and 17 bases separated the two germline ends. CDR3 length: 15 residues. CDR3: CASTPSGGLNQPQHF. The CDR3 coding sequence is TGTGCCAGCACTCCATCGGGGGGTCTGAATCAGCCCCAGCATTTT.

This clonotype was recorded a few times. This chain connects TRBV29-1 to TRBJ2-3, with 9 bases matching TRBD1. The germline gives CDR1 SQVTM, CDR2 ANQGSEA. The CDR3 runs to 16 residues. Trimming removed 3 bases from V and 8 bases from J; junction bases left unmatched: 15. This CDR3 is CSVDFRRQGGDRTQYF. The CDR3 DNA is TGCAGCGTTGATTTCCGGAGACAGGGGGGCGATCGTACGCAGTATTTT.

This clonotype was seen ten or more times. V usage is TRBV7-2 and J usage is TRBJ2-7, with 12 bases that match TRBD1. The CDR3 runs to 15 residues. Germline V gene lookup returns CDR1 SGHTA and CDR2 FQGNSA. J lost 7 bases, V lost 3 bases, and 7 bases had no gene match. The CDR3 loop is CASSLGQGALGEQYF. The CDR3 coding sequence is TGTGCCAGCAGCTTGGGACAGGGGGCGCTCGGGGAGCAGTACTTC.

The V gene is TRBV3-1, the J gene TRBJ1-2, with D perhaps TRBD1 (5 bases). Deletions cut 5 bases from V and 4 bases from J, with 17 bases between. This CDR3 has 15 amino acids. CDR1 and CDR2 (germline): LGHDT, YNNKEL (reference sequence). The CDR3 loop reads CASSSGTAFGYGYTF. The CDR3 DNA is TGTGCCAGCAGCTCCGGGACCGCCTTCGGCTATGGCTACACCTTC. Based on the CDR3 plus reference TRBV3-1 and TRBJ1-2, the full variable domain is DTAVSQTPKYLVTQMGNDKSIKCEQNLGHDTMYWYKQDSKKFLKIMFSYNNKELIINETVPNRFSPKSPDKAHLNLHINSLELGDSAVYFCASSSGTAFGYGYTFGSGTRLTVV.

At least ten counts were recorded for this clonotype. The rearrangement uses TRBV7-9 and TRBJ2-1; 7 nucleotides match TRBD1. J gave up 4 bases and V 1 base, and 1 base lay outside the gene matches. This CDR3 is built from 14 residues. Germline V lookup: CDR1 SEHNR, CDR2 FQNEAQ (reference sequence). The CDR3 loop reads CASSLGTGYNEQFF. As DNA, the CDR3 is TGTGCCAGCAGCTTAGGGACAGGATACAATGAGCAGTTCTTC.

The chain recombines TRBV20-1 with TRBJ2-7; a weak D match, TRBD1 (6 bases). Germline loops: CDR1 DFQATT, CDR2 SNEGSKA (reference sequence). The CDR3 consists of 17 residues. V was pared by 0 bases and J by 5 bases, with 23 bases between. CDR3 region: CSARDLGAWAGDNEQYF. Here the CDR3 DNA reads TGCAGTGCTAGAGATCTCGGTGCCTGGGCAGGGGACAACGAGCAGTACTTC.